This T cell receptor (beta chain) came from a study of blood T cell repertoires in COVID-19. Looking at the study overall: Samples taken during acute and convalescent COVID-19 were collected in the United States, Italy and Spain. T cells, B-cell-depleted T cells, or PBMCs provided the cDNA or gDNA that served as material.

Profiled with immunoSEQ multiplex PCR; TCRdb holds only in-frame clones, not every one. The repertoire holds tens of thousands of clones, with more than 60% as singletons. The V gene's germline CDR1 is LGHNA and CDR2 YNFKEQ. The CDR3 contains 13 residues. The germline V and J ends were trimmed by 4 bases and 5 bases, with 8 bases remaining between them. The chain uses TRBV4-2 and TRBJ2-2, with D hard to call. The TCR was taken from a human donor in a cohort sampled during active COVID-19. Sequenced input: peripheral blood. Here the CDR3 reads CASSPRSTGELFF. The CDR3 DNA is TGTGCCAGCAGCCCTAGGAGTACCGGGGAGCTGTTTTTT.